The present entry profiles one T cell receptor beta chain with its context. Germline CDR1 and CDR2: MGHRA and YSYEKL. The CDR3 sequence is 17 residues long. The germline V and J ends were trimmed by 0 bases and 0 bases, with 12 bases remaining between them. This sample stems from a study of blood T cell repertoires in COVID-19. Study information: COVID-19 samples, acute and convalescent, were from the United States, Italy and Spain. In each case, the material was cDNA or gDNA derived from T cells, B-cell-depleted T cells, or PBMCs.

Original processing notes: Counts of nucleated cells, estimated from reference gene primer amplification, were obtained. Sequencing used immunoSEQ multiplex PCR; TCRdb keeps in-frame clones, though not all of them. V and J calls and clone size are as listed in that table; D and trimming were resolved from the DNA. The sample holds 100,000 to 150,000 clones, 86% seen once. The Seattle patients joined while their infection was active and were tracked longitudinally afterward. This chain connects TRBV4-1 to TRBJ1-3; D gene ambiguous. What was sequenced was peripheral blood. The receptor was derived from a woman in her sixties or seventies with COVID-19, enrolled during active disease. The CDR3, as DNA: TGCGCCAGCAGCCAAGATTGGCAGGCTACCTCTGGAAACACCATATATTTT. This encodes CASSQDWQATSGNTIYF.